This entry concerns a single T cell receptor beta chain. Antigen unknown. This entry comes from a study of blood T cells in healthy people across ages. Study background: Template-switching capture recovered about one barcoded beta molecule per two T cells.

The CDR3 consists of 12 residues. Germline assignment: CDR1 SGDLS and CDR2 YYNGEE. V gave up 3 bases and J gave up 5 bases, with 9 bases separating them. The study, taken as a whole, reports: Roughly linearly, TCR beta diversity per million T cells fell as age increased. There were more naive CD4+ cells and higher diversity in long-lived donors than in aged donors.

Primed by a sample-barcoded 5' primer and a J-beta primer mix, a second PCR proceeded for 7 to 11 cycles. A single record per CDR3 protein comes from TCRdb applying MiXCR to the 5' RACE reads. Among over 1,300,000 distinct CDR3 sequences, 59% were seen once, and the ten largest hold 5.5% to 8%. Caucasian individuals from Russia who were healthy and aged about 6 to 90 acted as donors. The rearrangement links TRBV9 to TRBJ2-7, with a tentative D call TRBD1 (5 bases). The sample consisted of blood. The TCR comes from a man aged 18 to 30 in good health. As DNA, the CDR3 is TGTGCCAGCAGCGCCAGGACAAACGAGCAGTACTTC. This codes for CASSARTNEQYF.